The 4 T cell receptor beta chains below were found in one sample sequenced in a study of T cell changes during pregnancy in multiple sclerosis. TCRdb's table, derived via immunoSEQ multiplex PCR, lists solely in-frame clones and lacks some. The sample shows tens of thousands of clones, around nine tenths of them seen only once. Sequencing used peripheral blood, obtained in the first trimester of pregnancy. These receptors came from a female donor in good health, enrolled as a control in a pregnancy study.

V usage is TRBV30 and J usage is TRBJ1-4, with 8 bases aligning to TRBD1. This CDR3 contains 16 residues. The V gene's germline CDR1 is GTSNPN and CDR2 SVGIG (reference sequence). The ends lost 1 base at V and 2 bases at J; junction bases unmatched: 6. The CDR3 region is CAWSGGQEITNEKLFF. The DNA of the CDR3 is TGTGCCTGGAGTGGGGGACAGGAGATCACTAATGAAAAACTGTTTTTT. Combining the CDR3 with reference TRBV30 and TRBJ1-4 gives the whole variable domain SQTIHQWPATLVQPVGSPLSLECTVEGTSNPNLYWYRQAAGRGLQLLFYSVGIGQISSEVPQNLSASRPQDRQFILSSKKLLLSDSGFYLCAWSGGQEITNEKLFFGSGTQLSVL.

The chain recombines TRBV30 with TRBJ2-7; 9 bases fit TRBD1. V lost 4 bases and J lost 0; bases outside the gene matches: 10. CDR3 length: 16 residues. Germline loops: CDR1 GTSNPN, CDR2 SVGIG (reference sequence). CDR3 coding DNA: TGTGCCTGGATCTCCCGCGGACAGGGGAACTCCTACGAGCAGTACTTC. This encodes CAWISRGQGNSYEQYF.

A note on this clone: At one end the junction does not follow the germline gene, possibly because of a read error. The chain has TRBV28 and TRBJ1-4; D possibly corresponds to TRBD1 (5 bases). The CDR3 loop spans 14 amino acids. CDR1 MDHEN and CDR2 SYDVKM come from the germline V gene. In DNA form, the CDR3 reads TGTGCCAGCAGTTTGGGGGGACCTAACGAAAAACTGTTTTTT. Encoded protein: CASSLGGPNEKLFF.

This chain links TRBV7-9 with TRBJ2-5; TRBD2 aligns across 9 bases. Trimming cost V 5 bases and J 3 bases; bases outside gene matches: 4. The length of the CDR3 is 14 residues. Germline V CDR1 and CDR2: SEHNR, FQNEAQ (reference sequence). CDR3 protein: CASSPRTSEETQYF. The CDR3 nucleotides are TGTGCCAGCAGCCCCCGGACTAGCGAAGAGACCCAGTACTTC.